This is a list of T cell receptor beta chains from one sample in a study of blood T cell repertoires in COVID-19. This table comes from immunoSEQ multiplex PCR, and its TCRdb copy is limited to in-frame clones, with some not included. The table has 150,000 to 180,000 clones, approximately 85% seen once. The specimen sequenced was peripheral blood. All receptors derive from a man in his 60s with COVID-19, enrolled during active disease. Each CDR3 is given with its conserved first and last residue. D genes are given only for firm matches. A row's size may be missing; if present it is once, few, many or a size class.

NA	TRBJ1-2	NA	TRBV6-1	CASSEDWFRGSADGYTF	TGTGCCAGCAGTGAAGACTGGTTTAGGGGGAGCGCGGATGGCTACACCTTC
NA	TRBJ1-1	NA	TRBV27	CASSLNSGSTEAFF	TGTGCCAGCAGCTTAAATTCAGGGTCCACTGAAGCTTTCTTT
NA	TRBJ2-3	TRBD2	TRBV7-9	CASSLGGSADTQYF	TGTGCCAGCAGCTTGGGCGGGAGTGCAGATACGCAGTATTTT
NA	TRBJ2-3	TRBD1	TRBV5-8	CASSPTGVLRTDTQYF	TGTGCCAGCAGCCCTACAGGGGTCCTTCGCACAGATACGCAGTATTTT
once	TRBJ1-1	NA	TRBV6-2/TRBV6-3	CASSLPGKNTEAFF	TGTGCCAGCAGTCTACCCGGGAAGAACACTGAAGCTTTCTTT
NA	TRBJ2-1	TRBD1	TRBV5-1	CASRTGTGGPYNEQFF	TGCGCCAGCAGGACGGGGACAGGGGGCCCTTACAATGAGCAGTTCTTC
NA	TRBJ1-4	NA	TRBV4-3	CASSPRGGGEEKLFF	TGCGCCAGCAGCCCAAGAGGGGGGGGTGAGGAAAAACTGTTTTTT
NA	TRBJ1-1	NA	TRBV15	CATSRDREATEAFF	TGTGCCACCAGCAGAGATAGGGAGGCCACTGAAGCTTTCTTT
NA	TRBJ1-5	NA	TRBV6-6	CASSYTGGPNQPQHF	TGTGCCAGCAGTTACACAGGTGGGCCCAATCAGCCCCAGCATTTT
NA	TRBJ1-4	NA	TRBV5-1	CASSLTGLQGREKLFF	TGCGCCAGCAGCCTCACGGGACTGCAAGGGCGTGAAAAACTGTTTTTT
once	TRBJ1-1	NA	TRBV6-2/TRBV6-3	CASSSPTTGNEAFF	TGTGCCAGCAGTTCACCTACGACAGGTAATGAAGCTTTCTTT
once	TRBJ1-3	NA	TRBV19	CASSTGIGNTIYF	TGTGCCAGTAGCACAGGGATTGGAAACACCATATATTTT
NA	TRBJ1-1	TRBD1	TRBV6-2/TRBV6-3	CASSAPTGVTEAFF	TGTGCCAGCAGTGCACCGACAGGGGTCACTGAAGCTTTCTTT
once	TRBJ2-2	NA	TRBV6-2/TRBV6-3	CASSLPGLSTGELFF	TGTGCCAGCAGCCTCCCTGGTTTGAGCACCGGGGAGCTGTTTTTT
NA	TRBJ1-5	TRBD1	TRBV10-3	CAISEWDRGNSQPQHF	TGTGCCATCAGTGAGTGGGACAGGGGTAATTCTCAGCCCCAGCATTTT
NA	TRBJ1-2	TRBD1	TRBV7-9	CASSRQGAEGYGYTF	TGTGCCAGCAGCCGACAGGGGGCAGAGGGCTATGGCTACACCTTC
NA	TRBJ2-7	NA	TRBV29-1	CSGRGTYYEQYF	TGCAGCGGGCGGGGGACATACTACGAGCAGTACTTC
NA	TRBJ2-1	TRBD1	TRBV19	CATTRSPGQGLNEQFF	TGTGCCACCACCAGATCCCCGGGACAGGGGCTGAATGAGCAGTTCTTC
NA	TRBJ1-1	NA	TRBV19	CASSIAGPPEAFF	TGTGCCAGTAGTATCGCGGGTCCCCCTGAAGCTTTCTTT
once	TRBJ1-5	NA	TRBV11-3	CTDQPQHF	TGTACAGATCAGCCCCAGCATTTT
NA	TRBJ1-6	NA	TRBV4-3	CASSQDTVRGSPLHF	TGCGCCAGCAGCCAAGATACAGTAAGGGGTTCACCCCTCCACTTT
NA	TRBJ2-1	TRBD2	TRBV3-1/TRBV3-2	CASSQGGLAGNEQFF	TGTGCCAGCAGTCAGGGGGGACTAGCGGGCAATGAGCAGTTCTTC
NA	TRBJ2-1	TRBD2	TRBV4-3	CASSQELGGVNNEQFF	TGCGCCAGCAGCCAAGAATTGGGGGGGGTTAACAATGAGCAGTTCTTC
few	TRBJ2-7	NA	TRBV11-2	CASSFIAVSSYEQYF	TGTGCCAGCAGCTTCATAGCGGTTAGCTCCTACGAGCAGTACTTC
NA	TRBJ2-5	NA	TRBV24-1	CATSGQKHSQETQYF	TGTGCCACCAGTGGGCAGAAACACAGTCAAGAGACCCAGTACTTC
NA	TRBJ1-6	NA	TRBV7-2	CASSLGSGGNSPLHF	TGTGCCAGCAGCTTAGGGTCGGGGGGCAATTCACCCCTCCACTTT